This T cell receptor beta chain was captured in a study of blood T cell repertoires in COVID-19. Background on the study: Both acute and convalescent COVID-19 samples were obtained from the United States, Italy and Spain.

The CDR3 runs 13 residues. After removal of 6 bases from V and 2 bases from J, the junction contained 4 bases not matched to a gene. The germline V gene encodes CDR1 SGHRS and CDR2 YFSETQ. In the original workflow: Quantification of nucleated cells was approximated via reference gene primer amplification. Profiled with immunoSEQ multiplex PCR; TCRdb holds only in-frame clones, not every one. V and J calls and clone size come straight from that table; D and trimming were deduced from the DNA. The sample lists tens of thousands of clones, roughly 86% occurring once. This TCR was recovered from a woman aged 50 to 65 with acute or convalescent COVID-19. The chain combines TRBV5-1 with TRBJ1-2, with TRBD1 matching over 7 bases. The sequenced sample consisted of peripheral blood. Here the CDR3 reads CASNTGENYGYTF. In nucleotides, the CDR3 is TGCGCCAGCAATACAGGGGAAAACTATGGCTACACCTTC.